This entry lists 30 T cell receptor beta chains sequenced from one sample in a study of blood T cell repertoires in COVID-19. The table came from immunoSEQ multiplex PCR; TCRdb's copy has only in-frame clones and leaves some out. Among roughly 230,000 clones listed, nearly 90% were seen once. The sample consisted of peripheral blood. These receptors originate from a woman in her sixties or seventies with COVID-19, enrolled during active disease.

CDR3 protein: CASTPLNTNYGYTF. The DNA of the CDR3 is TGTGCCAGCACCCCCCTCAACACTAACTATGGCTACACCTTC. V and J are TRBV6-6 and TRBJ1-2, with D unclear. The CDR3 consists of 14 residues. V dropped 7 bases and J dropped 0 bases, with 12 bases sitting between them. From germline, CDR1 is MNHNY and CDR2 SVGAGI (reference sequence).

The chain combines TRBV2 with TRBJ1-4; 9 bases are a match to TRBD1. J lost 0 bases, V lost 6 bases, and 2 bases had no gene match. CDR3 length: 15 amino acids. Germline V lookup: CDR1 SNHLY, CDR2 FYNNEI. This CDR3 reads CASRTGGATNEKLFF. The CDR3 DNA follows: TGTGCCAGCAGGACAGGGGGAGCAACTAATGAAAAACTGTTTTTT.

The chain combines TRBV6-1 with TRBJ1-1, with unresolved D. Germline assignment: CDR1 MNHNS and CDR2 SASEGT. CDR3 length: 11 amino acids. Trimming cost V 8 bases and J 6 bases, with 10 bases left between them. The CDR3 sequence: CASRMEAEAFF. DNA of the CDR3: TGTGCCAGCCGGATGGAGGCTGAAGCTTTCTTT.

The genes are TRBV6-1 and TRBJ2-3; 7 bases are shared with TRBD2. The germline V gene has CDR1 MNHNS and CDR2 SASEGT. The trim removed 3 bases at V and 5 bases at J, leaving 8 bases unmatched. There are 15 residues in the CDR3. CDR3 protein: CASSEGDGGRDTQYF. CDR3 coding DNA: TGTGCCAGCAGTGAGGGGGACGGGGGGAGAGATACGCAGTATTTT.

CDR3 DNA: TGCGCCAGCACCGGGACAGGGGGCGTGGAGACCCAGTACTTC. Its protein is CASTGTGGVETQYF. The chain has TRBV5-1 and TRBJ2-5; 12 bases are a match to TRBD1. V was clipped by 6 bases and J by 5 bases; unmatched bases: 5. The CDR3 is made up of 14 amino acids. Germline CDR1 reads SGHRS; CDR2 reads YFSETQ.

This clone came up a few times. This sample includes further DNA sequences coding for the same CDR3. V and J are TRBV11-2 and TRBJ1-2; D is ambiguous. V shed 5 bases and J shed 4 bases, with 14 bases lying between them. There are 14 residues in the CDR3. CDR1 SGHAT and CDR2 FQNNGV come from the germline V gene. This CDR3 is CASSTLRGSYGYTF. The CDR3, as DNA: TGTGCCAGCAGCACCCTTCGGGGAAGCTATGGCTACACCTTC.

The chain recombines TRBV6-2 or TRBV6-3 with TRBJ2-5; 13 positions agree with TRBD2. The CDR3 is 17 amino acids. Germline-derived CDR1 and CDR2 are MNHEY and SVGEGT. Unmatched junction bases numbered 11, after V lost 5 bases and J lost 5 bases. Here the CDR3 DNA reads TGTGCCAGCAGTGCACCCGGGACTAGCGGGGCTACGGAGACCCAGTACTTC. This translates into CASSAPGTSGATETQYF.

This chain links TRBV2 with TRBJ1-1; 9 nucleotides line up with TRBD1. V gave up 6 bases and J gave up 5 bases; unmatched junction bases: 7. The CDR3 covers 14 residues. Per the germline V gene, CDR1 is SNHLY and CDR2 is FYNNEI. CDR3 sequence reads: CASRSDRGSTEAFF. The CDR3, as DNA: TGTGCCAGCAGGTCAGACAGGGGGAGTACTGAAGCTTTCTTT.

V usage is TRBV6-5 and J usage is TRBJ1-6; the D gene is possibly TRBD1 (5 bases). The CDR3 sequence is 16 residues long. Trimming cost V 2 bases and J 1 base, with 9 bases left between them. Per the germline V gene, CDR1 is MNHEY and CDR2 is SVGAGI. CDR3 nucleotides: TGTGCCAGCAGTTACGGGCAGGGATCCTATAATTCACCCCTCCACTTT. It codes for CASSYGQGSYNSPLHF.

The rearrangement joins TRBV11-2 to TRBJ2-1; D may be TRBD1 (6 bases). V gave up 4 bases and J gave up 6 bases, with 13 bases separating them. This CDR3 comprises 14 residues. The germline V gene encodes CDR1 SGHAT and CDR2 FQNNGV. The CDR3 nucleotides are TGTGCCAGCAGCTCCCTAACGACAGGCAATGAGCAGTTCTTC. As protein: CASSSLTTGNEQFF.

In DNA, the CDR3 is TGTGCCAGTTCGACAGGCGAGGGAACTGAAGCTTTCTTT. Encoded protein: CASSTGEGTEAFF. V gene TRBV2 combines with J gene TRBJ1-1; the D gene is possibly TRBD1 (6 bases). The CDR3 has 13 residues. The V gene lost 9 bases and the J gene lost 5 bases, with 16 bases spanning the gap. The germline V gene encodes CDR1 SNHLY and CDR2 FYNNEI.

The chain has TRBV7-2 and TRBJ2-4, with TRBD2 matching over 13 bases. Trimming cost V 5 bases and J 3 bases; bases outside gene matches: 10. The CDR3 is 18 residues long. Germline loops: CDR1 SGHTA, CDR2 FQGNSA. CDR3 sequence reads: CASSPRTSGGPDKNIQYF. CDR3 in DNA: TGTGCCAGCAGCCCTCGGACTAGCGGGGGCCCTGACAAAAACATTCAGTACTTC.

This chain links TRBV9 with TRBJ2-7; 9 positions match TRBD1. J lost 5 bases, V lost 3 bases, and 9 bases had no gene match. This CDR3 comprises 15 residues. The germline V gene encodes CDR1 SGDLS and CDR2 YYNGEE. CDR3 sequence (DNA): TGTGCCAGCAGCGCACAGGGGGCTTTTCTCGACGAGCAGTACTTC. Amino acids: CASSAQGAFLDEQYF. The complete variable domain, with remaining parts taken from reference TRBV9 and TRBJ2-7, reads DSGVTQTPKHLITATGQRVTLRCSPRSGDLSVYWYQQSLDQGLQFLIQYYNGEERAKGNILERFSAQQFPDLHSELNLSSLELGDSALYFCASSAQGAFLDEQYFGPGTRLTVT.

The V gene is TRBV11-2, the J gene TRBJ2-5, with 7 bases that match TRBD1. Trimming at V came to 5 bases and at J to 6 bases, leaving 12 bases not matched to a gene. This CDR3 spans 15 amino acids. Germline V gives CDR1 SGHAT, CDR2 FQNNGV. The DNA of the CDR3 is TGTGCCAGCAGCCAGGGGGACAGCTTCTCAAAGACCCAGTACTTC. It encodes CASSQGDSFSKTQYF.

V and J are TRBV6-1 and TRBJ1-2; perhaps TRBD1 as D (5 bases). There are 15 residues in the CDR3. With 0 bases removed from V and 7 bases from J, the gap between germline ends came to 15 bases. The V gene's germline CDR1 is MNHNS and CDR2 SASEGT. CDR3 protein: CASSEASRARGGYTF. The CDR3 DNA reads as TGTGCCAGCAGTGAAGCCAGCAGGGCTCGTGGTGGCTACACCTTC.

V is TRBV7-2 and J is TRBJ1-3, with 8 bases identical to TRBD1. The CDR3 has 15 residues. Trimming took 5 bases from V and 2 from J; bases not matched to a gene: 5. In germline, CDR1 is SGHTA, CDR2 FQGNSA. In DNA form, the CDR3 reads TGTGCCAGCAGCGCAGGGGGCGCCCCTGGAAACACCATATATTTT. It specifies CASSAGGAPGNTIYF.

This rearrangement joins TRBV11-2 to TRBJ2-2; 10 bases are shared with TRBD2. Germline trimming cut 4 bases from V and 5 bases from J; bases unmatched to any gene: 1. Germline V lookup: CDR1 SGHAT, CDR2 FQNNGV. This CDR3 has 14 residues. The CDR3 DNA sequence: TGTGCCAGCAGCTCAGCGGGGGGGACCGGGGAGCTGTTTTTT. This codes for CASSSAGGTGELFF. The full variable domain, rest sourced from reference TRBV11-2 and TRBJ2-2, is EAGVAQSPRYKIIEKRQSVAFWCNPISGHATLYWYQQILGQGPKLLIQFQNNGVVDDSQLPKDRFSAERLKGVDSTLKIQPAKLEDSAVYLCASSSAGGTGELFFGEGSRLTVL.

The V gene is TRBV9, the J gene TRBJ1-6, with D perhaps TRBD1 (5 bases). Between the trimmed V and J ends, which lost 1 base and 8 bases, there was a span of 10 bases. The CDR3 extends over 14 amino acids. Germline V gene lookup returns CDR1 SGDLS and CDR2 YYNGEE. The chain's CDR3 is CASSVSREDSPLHF. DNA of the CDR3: TGTGCCAGCAGCGTAAGCAGGGAAGATTCACCCCTCCACTTT.

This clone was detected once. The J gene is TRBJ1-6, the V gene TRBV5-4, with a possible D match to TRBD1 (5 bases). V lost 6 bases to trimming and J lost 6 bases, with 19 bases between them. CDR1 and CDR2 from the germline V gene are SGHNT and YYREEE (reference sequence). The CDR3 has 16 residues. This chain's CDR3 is CASTTQPGKANSPLHF. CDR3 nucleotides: TGTGCCAGCACCACTCAGCCAGGGAAGGCTAATTCACCCCTCCACTTT.

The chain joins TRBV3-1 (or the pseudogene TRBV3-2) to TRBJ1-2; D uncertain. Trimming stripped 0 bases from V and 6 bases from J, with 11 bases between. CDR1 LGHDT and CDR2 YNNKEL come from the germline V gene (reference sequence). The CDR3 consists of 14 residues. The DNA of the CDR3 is TGTGCCAGCAGCCAAGATGTGAGGGTTGATGGCTACACCTTC. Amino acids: CASSQDVRVDGYTF.

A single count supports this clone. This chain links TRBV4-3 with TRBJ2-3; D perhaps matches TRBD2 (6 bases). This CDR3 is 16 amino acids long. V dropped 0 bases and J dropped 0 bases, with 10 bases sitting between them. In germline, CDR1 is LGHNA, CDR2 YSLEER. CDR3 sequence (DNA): TGCGCCAGCAGCCAAGATCGGGACTCTAGCACAGATACGCAGTATTTT. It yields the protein CASSQDRDSSTDTQYF.

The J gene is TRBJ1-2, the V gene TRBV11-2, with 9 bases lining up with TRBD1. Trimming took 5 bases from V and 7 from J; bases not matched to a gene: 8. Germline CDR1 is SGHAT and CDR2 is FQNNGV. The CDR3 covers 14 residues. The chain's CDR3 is CASSRKQGAGGYTF. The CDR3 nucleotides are TGTGCCAGCAGCCGGAAACAGGGGGCGGGTGGCTACACCTTC.

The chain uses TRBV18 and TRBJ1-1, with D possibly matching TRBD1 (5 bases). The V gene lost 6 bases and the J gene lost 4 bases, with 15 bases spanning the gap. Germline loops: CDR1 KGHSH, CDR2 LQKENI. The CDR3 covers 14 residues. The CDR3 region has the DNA TGTGCCAGCTCCCCGAACCCAGGGCCCACTGAAGCTTTCTTT. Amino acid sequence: CASSPNPGPTEAFF. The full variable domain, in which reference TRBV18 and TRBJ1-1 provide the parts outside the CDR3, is NAGVMQNPRHLVRRRGQEARLRCSPMKGHSHVYWYRQLPEEGLKFMVYLQKENIIDESGMPKERFSAEFPKEGPSILRIQQVVRGDSAAYFCASSPNPGPTEAFFGQGTRLTVV.

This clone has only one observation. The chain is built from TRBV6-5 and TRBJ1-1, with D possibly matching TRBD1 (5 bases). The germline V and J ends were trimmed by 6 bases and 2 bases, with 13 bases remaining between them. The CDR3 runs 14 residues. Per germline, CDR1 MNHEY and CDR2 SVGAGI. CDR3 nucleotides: TGTGCCAGCAGGATACAGGAAGCAAACACTGAAGCTTTCTTT. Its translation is CASRIQEANTEAFF.

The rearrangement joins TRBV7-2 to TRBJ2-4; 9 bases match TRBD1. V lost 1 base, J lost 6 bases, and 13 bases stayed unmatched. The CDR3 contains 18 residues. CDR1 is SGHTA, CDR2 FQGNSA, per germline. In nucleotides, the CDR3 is TGTGCCAGCAGCTTAGGAACAGGGGGCTACGGTCGTCTAAACATTCAGTACTTC. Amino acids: CASSLGTGGYGRLNIQYF.

The CDR3 loop reads CASRRFLTSGGNEQFF. CDR3 coding DNA: TGTGCCAGCCGAAGGTTCCTGACTAGCGGGGGTAATGAGCAGTTCTTC. J is TRBJ2-1 and V is TRBV2, with 12 bases fitting TRBD2. The CDR3 has 16 residues. Germline assignment: CDR1 SNHLY and CDR2 FYNNEI. Trimming at V came to 8 bases and at J to 7 bases, leaving 12 bases not matched to a gene.

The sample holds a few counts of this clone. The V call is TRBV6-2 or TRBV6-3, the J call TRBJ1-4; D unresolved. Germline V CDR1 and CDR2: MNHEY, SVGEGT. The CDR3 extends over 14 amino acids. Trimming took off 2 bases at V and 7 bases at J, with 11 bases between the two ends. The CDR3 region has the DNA TGTGCCAGCAGTTACGCGGCCGCTGGTGAAAAACTGTTTTTT. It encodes CASSYAAAGEKLFF.

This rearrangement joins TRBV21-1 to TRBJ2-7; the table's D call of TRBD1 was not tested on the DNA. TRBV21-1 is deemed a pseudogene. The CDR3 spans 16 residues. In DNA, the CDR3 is TGTGCCAGCAGCCCCCACAGGGTAAATGATGTCAGCGAGCAGTACTTC. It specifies CASSPHRVNDVSEQYF.

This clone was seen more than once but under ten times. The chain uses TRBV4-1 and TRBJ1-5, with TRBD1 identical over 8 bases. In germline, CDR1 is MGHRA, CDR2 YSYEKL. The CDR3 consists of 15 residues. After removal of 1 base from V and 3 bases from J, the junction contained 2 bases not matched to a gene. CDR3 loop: CASSQADRDNQPQHF. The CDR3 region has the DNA TGCGCCAGCAGCCAAGCGGACAGGGACAATCAGCCCCAGCATTTT.

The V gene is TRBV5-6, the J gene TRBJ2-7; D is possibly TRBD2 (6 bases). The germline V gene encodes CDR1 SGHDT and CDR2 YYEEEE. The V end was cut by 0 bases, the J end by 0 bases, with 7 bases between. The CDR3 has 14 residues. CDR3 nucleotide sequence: TGTGCCAGCAGCTTGGGGGGGGACTCCTACGAGCAGTACTTC. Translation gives CASSLGGDSYEQYF. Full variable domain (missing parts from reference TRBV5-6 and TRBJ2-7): DAGVTQSPTHLIKTRGQQVTLRCSPKSGHDTVSWYQQALGQGPQFIFQYYEEEERQRGNFPDRFSGHQFPNYSSELNVNALLLGDSALYLCASSLGGDSYEQYFGPGTRLTVT.